This TCR beta chain was observed in a study of graft-versus-host responses after intestinal transplantation. Trimming pared 3 bases from V and 5 bases from J, leaving 13 bases between. This CDR3 contains 15 residues. CDR1 SGHNT and CDR2 YENEEA come from the germline V gene. Concerning this clone: Its cognate antigen is unknown.

Produced via immunoSEQ multiplex PCR; TCRdb's table is partial and in-frame only. The repertoire includes 90,000 to 120,000 clones, about nine tenths of them detected once, and around 0.7% sits in the top ten. The specimen comprised unstimulated CD4+ T cells sorted from spleen or lymph node cells, sampled before transplant. The TCR was taken from a human donor who was the organ donor for an intestinal transplant. This chain connects TRBV11-3 to TRBJ2-2; the D is unclear. The chain's CDR3 is CASSFDTSGTGELFF. The DNA of the CDR3 is TGTGCCAGCAGCTTCGACACTTCAGGTACCGGGGAGCTGTTTTTT.